The 23 T cell receptor beta chains given below trace back to one sample, sequenced in a study of PD-L1 blockade in urothelial cancer. Time point here: pretreatment peripheral blood. The method was immunoSEQ multiplex PCR; TCRdb's version includes in-frame clones alone and lacks a portion of them. The sample has 90,000 to 100,000 clones; 90% are singletons. This specimen consisted of PBMCs, obtained around atezolizumab (anti-PD-L1) treatment. These receptors all stem from a man aged 55 to 70 with urothelial cancer.

This chain joins TRBV5-4 and TRBJ1-2; TRBD1 matches 7 bases. This CDR3 region has 15 residues. V lost 4 bases to trimming and J lost 7 bases; unmatched junction nucleotides: 13. The germline V gene has CDR1 SGHNT and CDR2 YYREEE (reference sequence). CDR3 protein: CASSHQGQLGLGYTF. For the CDR3, the DNA is TGTGCCAGCAGCCACCAGGGACAGCTCGGGCTTGGCTACACCTTC.

V gene TRBV5-1 combines with J gene TRBJ2-3; 12 positions agree with TRBD2. The CDR3 is 15 amino acids. V trimming: 4 bases; J trimming: 6 bases; junction bases outside the gene matches: 6. Germline assignment: CDR1 SGHRS and CDR2 YFSETQ. CDR3 sequence: CASSSTSGGLDTQYF. CDR3 coding DNA: TGCGCCAGCAGCAGTACTAGCGGGGGGCTGGATACGCAGTATTTT.

V usage is TRBV2 and J usage is TRBJ2-7, with D maybe TRBD1 (6 bases). Germline V gene lookup returns CDR1 SNHLY and CDR2 FYNNEI. The V gene lost 6 bases and the J gene lost 0 bases, with 12 bases spanning the gap. CDR3 size: 14 residues. The CDR3 is CASRDYRASYEQYF. In DNA form, the CDR3 reads TGTGCCAGCAGAGACTACAGGGCCTCCTACGAGCAGTACTTC.

About this clone: At one end the junction does not follow the germline gene, possibly because of a read error. The same CDR3 can be traced to other DNA sequences in this sample. This chain links TRBV5-6 with TRBJ2-3; TRBD2 might be the D (5 bases). There are 13 residues in the CDR3. Germline V gene lookup returns CDR1 SGHDT and CDR2 YYEEEE. Here the CDR3 reads CASSLGSSDTQYF. The CDR3 DNA reads as TGTGCTAGCAGCTTAGGGAGCTCAGATACGCAGTATTTT.

In this sample, this clone turned up once. The CDR3 sequence is CASSPKFGNEKLFF. In DNA form, the CDR3 reads TGTGCCAGCTCACCCAAATTCGGTAATGAAAAACTGTTTTTT. This rearrangement joins TRBV18 to TRBJ1-4; unclear D gene. This CDR3 has 14 residues. The V gene's germline CDR1 is KGHSH and CDR2 LQKENI. V dropped 3 bases and J dropped 4 bases, with 9 bases sitting between them.

V usage is TRBV6-4 and J usage is TRBJ2-1, with 11 bases identical to TRBD1. CDR3 length: 15 amino acids. Germline-derived CDR1 and CDR2 are MRHNA and SNTAGT. Germline trimming cut 6 bases from V and 6 bases from J; bases unmatched to any gene: 7. Here the CDR3 DNA reads TGTGCCAGCAGCGAATCCGGGACAGGGGGCAATGAGCAGTTCTTC. As protein: CASSESGTGGNEQFF.

The chain uses TRBV7-6 and TRBJ2-5; 9 bases agree with TRBD2. V shed 1 base, J shed 0 bases, and the junction held 3 bases outside the gene matches. The CDR3 consists of 16 residues. Germline values: CDR1 SGHVS, CDR2 FNYEAQ. The CDR3 protein is CASSLGSGGYQETQYF. The CDR3 DNA sequence: TGTGCCAGCAGCTTAGGGAGCGGGGGGTACCAAGAGACCCAGTACTTC.

The rearrangement joins TRBV2 to TRBJ2-7; D might be TRBD1 (6 bases). The CDR3 length is 13 residues. The ends were cut back, 5 bases at V and 2 bases at J, with 10 bases in the middle. The germline gives CDR1 SNHLY, CDR2 FYNNEI. This CDR3 is CASSKDSTYEQYF. The CDR3 DNA follows: TGTGCCAGCAGTAAGGACAGCACCTACGAGCAGTACTTC.

The chain carries TRBV7-9 and TRBJ2-5, with 9 positions matching TRBD1. The length of the CDR3 is 15 residues. Germline CDR1 is SEHNR and CDR2 is FQNEAQ (reference sequence). V shed 4 bases and J 2 bases; nucleotides not matched to a gene: 5. The CDR3 spells CASSSGQGRQETQYF. CDR3 nucleotides: TGTGCCAGCAGCTCCGGACAGGGGCGACAAGAGACCCAGTACTTC.

This rearrangement joins TRBV5-6 to TRBJ2-5, with D tentatively TRBD1 (6 bases). CDR3 length: 15 amino acids. CDR1 is SGHDT and CDR2 is YYEEEE in the germline V gene. V lost 2 bases and J 2 bases, leaving 13 bases between the germline ends. The CDR3 here is CASSFRGVHQETQYF. The CDR3 DNA reads as TGTGCCAGCAGCTTCAGGGGAGTCCATCAAGAGACCCAGTACTTC.

The chain recombines TRBV30 with TRBJ2-2; 7 nucleotides line up with TRBD1. Germline CDR1 and CDR2: GTSNPN and SVGIG (reference sequence). The junction had 8 bases not matched to a gene; V was cut back by 0 bases and J by 4 bases. The CDR3 is 16 amino acids. The CDR3 DNA follows: TGTGCCTGGAGTGTCTCATCAACAGGGGTCACCGGGGAGCTGTTTTTT. It translates to CAWSVSSTGVTGELFF.

The chain carries TRBV2 and TRBJ2-2, with D perhaps matching TRBD1 (5 bases). The CDR3 spans 14 residues. CDR1 and CDR2 (germline): SNHLY, FYNNEI. V was clipped by 4 bases and J by 4 bases, with 10 bases between them. CDR3 coding DNA: TGTGCCAGCAGTGCCAGGGTGAGCACCGGGGAGCTGTTTTTT. Amino acids: CASSARVSTGELFF. Looking up the rest from reference TRBV2 and TRBJ2-2 gives the full variable domain: EPEVTQTPSHQVTQMGQEVILRCVPISNHLYFYWYRQILGQKVEFLVSFYNNEISEKSEIFDDQFSVERPDGSNFTLKIRSTKLEDSAMYFCASSARVSTGELFFGEGSRLTVL.

This sequence joins TRBV5-8 and TRBJ1-2; the match to TRBD1 covers 9 bases. Germline-derived CDR1 and CDR2 are SGHTS and YDEGEE. Trimming at V came to 5 bases and at J to 7 bases, leaving 15 bases not matched to a gene. This CDR3 is built from 16 residues. CDR3 residues: CASSLHPDRGVRGYTF. CDR3 coding DNA: TGTGCCAGCAGTCTACATCCGGACAGGGGTGTTCGTGGCTACACCTTC.

This clone was observed once. The chain is built from TRBV5-4 and TRBJ2-3, with TRBD2 matching over 7 bases. CDR3 length: 16 residues. The germline gives CDR1 SGHNT, CDR2 YYREEE (reference sequence). J gave up 4 bases and V 4 bases, and 12 bases lay outside the gene matches. For the CDR3, the DNA is TGTGCCAGCAGCCCCGGGATGTCGGGAGGTGCAGATACGCAGTATTTT. It yields the protein CASSPGMSGGADTQYF.

V usage is TRBV7-9 and J usage is TRBJ1-1, with TRBD1 as a possible D gene (5 bases). From germline, CDR1 is SEHNR and CDR2 FQNEAQ (reference sequence). V was pared by 0 bases and J by 8 bases, with 13 bases between. This CDR3 is built from 14 residues. This CDR3 reads CASSLAGATTEAFF. The CDR3 nucleotides are TGTGCCAGCAGCTTAGCAGGGGCTACCACGGAAGCTTTCTTT.

The chain carries TRBV4-3 and TRBJ2-5; D possibly corresponds to TRBD2 (7 bases). This CDR3 is built from 15 residues. The V gene lost 3 bases and the J gene lost 5 bases, with 16 bases spanning the gap. In germline, CDR1 is LGHNA, CDR2 YSLEER. CDR3 protein: CASSHGGGLGETQYF. The DNA for the CDR3 is TGCGCCAGCAGCCATGGGGGGGGCCTCGGGGAGACCCAGTACTTC.

The chain is built from TRBV29-1 and TRBJ1-2, with 9 bases aligning to TRBD1. The germline CDR1 and CDR2 sequences are SQVTM and ANQGSEA. The CDR3 is 12 residues long. The junction had 5 bases not matched to a gene; V was cut back by 7 bases and J by 5 bases. CDR3 sequence (DNA): TGCAGCGCGGACAGGGGAAGGTATGGCTACACCTTC. Amino acid sequence: CSADRGRYGYTF.

J is TRBJ1-1 and V is TRBV30; no definite D call. Germline CDR1 reads GTSNPN; CDR2 reads SVGIG (reference sequence). The CDR3 has 12 residues. Trimming cost V 5 bases and J 1 base, with 8 bases left between them. In DNA form, the CDR3 reads TGTGCCTGGGAGATAGAGAACACTGAAGCTTTCTTT. Translation gives CAWEIENTEAFF.

The chain is built from TRBV7-9 and TRBJ2-1, with D perhaps matching TRBD2 (6 bases). Germline V gene data show CDR1 as SEHNR and CDR2 as FQNEAQ (reference sequence). Trimming shortened V by 1 base and J by 7 bases, and 11 bases separated the two germline ends. This CDR3 region has 14 residues. In DNA form, the CDR3 reads TGTGCCAGCAGCTTAGGCGCCGCGGGGAATGAGCAGTTCTTC. Its protein product is CASSLGAAGNEQFF.

This clone was observed a single time. The chain uses TRBV20-1 and TRBJ2-1; unclear D gene. Germline V gene sequence: CDR1 DFQATT, CDR2 SNEGSKA (reference sequence). CDR3 length: 11 amino acids. Here the CDR3 DNA reads TGCAGCTCCCCTAGATACAATGAGCAGTTCTTC. Its translation: CSSPRYNEQFF.

The J gene is TRBJ2-7, the V gene TRBV18; D gene ambiguous. Germline values: CDR1 KGHSH, CDR2 LQKENI. The CDR3 spans 12 residues. V lost 1 base and J 3 bases, leaving 4 bases between the germline ends. In nucleotides, the CDR3 is TGTGCCAGCTCACCACGACTCTACGAGCAGTACTTC. Translating gives CASSPRLYEQYF.

The rearrangement links TRBV5-6 to TRBJ2-5; D gene unclear. V lost 0 bases and J lost 5, with 5 bases in between. This CDR3 is 12 amino acids long. Looked up from germline, CDR1 is SGHDT and CDR2 is YYEEEE. In DNA form, the CDR3 reads TGTGCCAGCAGCTTGGCCCTCGAGACCCAGTACTTC. Its translation: CASSLALETQYF.

The chain uses TRBV6-1 and TRBJ2-7; the match to TRBD1 covers 8 bases. V shed 7 bases, J shed 4 bases, and the junction held 9 bases outside the gene matches. Germline V lookup: CDR1 MNHNS, CDR2 SASEGT. The CDR3 sequence is 14 residues long. The DNA of the CDR3 is TGTGCCAGCACCTGGGACAGGAGGAAATACGAGCAGTACTTC. Its translation is CASTWDRRKYEQYF.